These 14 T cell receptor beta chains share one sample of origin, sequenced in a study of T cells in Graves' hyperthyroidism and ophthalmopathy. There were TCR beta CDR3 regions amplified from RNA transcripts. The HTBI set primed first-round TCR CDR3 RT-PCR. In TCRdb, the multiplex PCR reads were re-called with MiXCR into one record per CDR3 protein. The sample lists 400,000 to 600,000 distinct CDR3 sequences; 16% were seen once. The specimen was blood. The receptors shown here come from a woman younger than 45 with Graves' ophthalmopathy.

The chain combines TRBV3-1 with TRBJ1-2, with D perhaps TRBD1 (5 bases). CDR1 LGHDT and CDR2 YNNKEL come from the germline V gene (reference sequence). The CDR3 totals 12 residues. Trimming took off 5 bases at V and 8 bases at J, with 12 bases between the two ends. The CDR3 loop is CASSSQERGYTF. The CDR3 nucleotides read TGTGCCAGCAGCTCACAGGAAAGGGGCTACACCTTC.

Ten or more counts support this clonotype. The CDR3 protein is CASSERTSGRFDTQYF. The CDR3 coding sequence is TGTGCCAGCAGCGAACGGACTAGCGGGAGATTTGATACGCAGTATTTT. The chain couples TRBV7-2 to TRBJ2-3; 13 bases agree with TRBD2. The CDR3 is 16 amino acids. The trim removed 5 bases at V and 6 bases at J, leaving 8 bases unmatched. Germline-derived CDR1 and CDR2 are SGHTA and FQGNSA.

As DNA, the CDR3 is TGTGCCAGCAGTGGGGGGGGCCTGAACACCGGGGAGCTGTTTTTT. The encoded protein is CASSGGGLNTGELFF. This sequence joins TRBV28 and TRBJ2-2; perhaps TRBD2 as D (7 bases). V was pared by 5 bases and J by 1 base, with 11 bases between. The CDR3 spans 15 residues. Per germline, CDR1 MDHEN and CDR2 SYDVKM.

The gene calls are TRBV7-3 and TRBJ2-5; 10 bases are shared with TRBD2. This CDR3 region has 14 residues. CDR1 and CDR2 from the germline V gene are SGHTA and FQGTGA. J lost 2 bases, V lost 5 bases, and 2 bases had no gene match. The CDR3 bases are TGTGCCAGCAGCCCAGCGGGAGGGCAAGAGACCCAGTACTTC. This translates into CASSPAGGQETQYF.

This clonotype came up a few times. The DNA of the CDR3 is TGTGCCAGTAGTATTAGTGTCCTCACACATGAGCAGTTCTTC. The encoded protein is CASSISVLTHEQFF. This sequence joins TRBV19 and TRBJ2-1, with D unclear. Per germline, CDR1 LNHDA and CDR2 SQIVND (reference sequence). The CDR3 has 14 residues. Trimming pared 3 bases from V and 8 bases from J, leaving 14 bases between.

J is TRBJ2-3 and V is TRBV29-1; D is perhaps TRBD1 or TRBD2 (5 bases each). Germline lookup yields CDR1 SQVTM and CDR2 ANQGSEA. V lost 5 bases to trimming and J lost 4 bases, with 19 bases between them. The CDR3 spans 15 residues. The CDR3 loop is CSVQQRGAMADTQYF. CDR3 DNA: TGCAGCGTTCAACAGCGAGGGGCCATGGCAGATACGCAGTATTTT.

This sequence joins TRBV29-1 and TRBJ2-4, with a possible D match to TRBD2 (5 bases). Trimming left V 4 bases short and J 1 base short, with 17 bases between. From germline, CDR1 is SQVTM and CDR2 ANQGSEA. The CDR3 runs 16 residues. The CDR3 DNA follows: TGCAGCGTTGTGGAGATCGGGGATTCGGCCAAAAACATTCAGTACTTC. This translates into CSVVEIGDSAKNIQYF.

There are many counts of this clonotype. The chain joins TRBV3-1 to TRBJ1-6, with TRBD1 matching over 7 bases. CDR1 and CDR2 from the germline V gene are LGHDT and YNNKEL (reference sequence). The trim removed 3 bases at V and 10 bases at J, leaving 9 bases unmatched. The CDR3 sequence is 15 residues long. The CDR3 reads CASSHAGGRKSPLHF. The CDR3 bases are TGTGCCAGCAGCCACGCAGGGGGAAGAAAATCACCCCTCCACTTT.

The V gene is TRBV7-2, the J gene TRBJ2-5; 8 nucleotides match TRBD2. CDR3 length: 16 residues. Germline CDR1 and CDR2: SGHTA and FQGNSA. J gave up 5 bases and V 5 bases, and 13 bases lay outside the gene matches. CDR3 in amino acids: CASSQAGAVGGETQYF. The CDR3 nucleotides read TGTGCCAGCAGCCAAGCGGGGGCGGTGGGGGGGGAGACCCAGTACTTC.

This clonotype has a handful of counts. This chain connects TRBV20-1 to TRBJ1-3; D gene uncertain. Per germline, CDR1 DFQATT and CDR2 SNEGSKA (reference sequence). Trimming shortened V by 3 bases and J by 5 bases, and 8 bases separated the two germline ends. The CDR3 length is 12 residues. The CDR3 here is CSASYDRNTIYF. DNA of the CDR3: TGCAGTGCTAGTTACGATAGAAACACCATATATTTT.

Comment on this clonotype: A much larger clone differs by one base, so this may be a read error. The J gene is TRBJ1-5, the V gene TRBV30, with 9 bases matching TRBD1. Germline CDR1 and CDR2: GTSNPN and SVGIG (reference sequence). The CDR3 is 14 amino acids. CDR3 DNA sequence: TGTGCCTGGACCCAACAGGGGGCGGGTCAGCCCCGGCATTTT. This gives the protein CAWTQQGAGQPRHF.

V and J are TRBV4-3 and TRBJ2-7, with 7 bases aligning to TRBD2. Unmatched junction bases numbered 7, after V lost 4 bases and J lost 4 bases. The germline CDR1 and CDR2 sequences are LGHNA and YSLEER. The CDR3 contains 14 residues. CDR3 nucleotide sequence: TGCGCCAGCAGCCCTGTGACGGGGGGATACGAGCAGTACTTC. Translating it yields CASSPVTGGYEQYF.

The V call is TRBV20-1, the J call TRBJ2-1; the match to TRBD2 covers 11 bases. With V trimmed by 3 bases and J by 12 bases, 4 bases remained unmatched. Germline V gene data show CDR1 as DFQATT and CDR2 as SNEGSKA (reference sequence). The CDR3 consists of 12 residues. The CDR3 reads CSARIAGGGQFF. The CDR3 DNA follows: TGCAGTGCTAGGATAGCGGGAGGGGGGCAGTTCTTC.

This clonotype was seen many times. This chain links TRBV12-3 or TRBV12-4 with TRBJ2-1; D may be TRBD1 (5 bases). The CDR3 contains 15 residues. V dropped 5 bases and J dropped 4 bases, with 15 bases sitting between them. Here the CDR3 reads CASSLQEIRYNEQFF. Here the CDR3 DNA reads TGTGCCAGCAGTCTACAGGAAATAAGGTACAATGAGCAGTTCTTC.